Detailed here is one T cell receptor beta chain. This CDR3 spans 14 amino acids. Trimming removed 5 bases from V and 0 bases from J, with 8 bases in between. The germline V gene has CDR1 SGHTA and CDR2 FQGNSA. Noted treatment: PENTA 11 planned treatment interruption arm or continuous ART arm. These data belong to a study of HIV-infected children after antiretroviral therapy interruption. A 3' RACE protocol on RNA, with unique molecular identifiers, produced the TCR library. TCRdb fed the 3' RACE reads into MiXCR, producing one record per CDR3 protein. The sample holds about 89,000 distinct CDR3 sequences, about 6.3% seen once.

The TCR comes from a pool of human donors with HIV. The V gene is TRBV7-2, the J gene TRBJ2-1; D may be TRBD1 (6 bases). The source material was CD45RA+ CD4+ T cells from PBMCs, pooled from several time points, sampled from a donor given antiretroviral therapy, either interrupted or continuous. As to subset: naive CD4+ CD45RA+ CD45RO- T cells. The CDR3 DNA is TGTGCCAGCAGCCGACAGGTCTCCTACAATGAGCAGTTCTTC. It translates to CASSRQVSYNEQFF.